The 18 T cell receptor beta chains below were found in one sample sequenced in a study of identical twins. TCRdb reprocessed the 5' RACE reads with MiXCR, giving one entry per CDR3 protein. The sample records hundreds of thousands of distinct CDR3 sequences, approximately 24% being singletons. The same data also contributed to another study, on T cells expressing NK-cell markers.

The sample comprised CD4+ T cells sorted from blood. The receptors stem from a woman between 18 and 30 years old in good health.

J is TRBJ2-2 and V is TRBV6-5; D gene unclear. With 2 bases removed from V and 0 bases from J, the gap between germline ends came to 4 bases. Looked up from germline, CDR1 is MNHEY and CDR2 is SVGAGI. CDR3 length: 14 amino acids. CDR3 amino acids: CASSYKPNTGELFF. The CDR3 DNA reads as TGTGCCAGCAGTTACAAGCCGAACACCGGGGAGCTGTTTTTT.

This clonotype was counted between two and nine times. The chain joins TRBV2 to TRBJ2-5; D call uncertain. Trimming took 4 bases from V and 4 from J, leaving 4 bases between them. The germline V gene has CDR1 SNHLY and CDR2 FYNNEI. The length of the CDR3 is 11 residues. CDR3 DNA: TGTGCCAGCAGTGGGCGAGAGACCCAGTACTTC. Translating gives CASSGRETQYF.

CDR3: CAISLGQGADYGYTF. CDR3 DNA: TGTGCCATCAGTCTTGGGCAGGGGGCTGACTATGGCTACACCTTC. The rearrangement joins TRBV10-3 to TRBJ1-2; 8 positions match TRBD1. V was pared by 5 bases and J by 3 bases, with 8 bases of the junction left unmatched. Germline loops: CDR1 ENHRY, CDR2 SYGVKD. This CDR3 contains 15 residues.

The DNA for the CDR3 is TGTGCCAGCAGCCAACTAGCGGGAGGGCCCTATGAGCAGTTCTTC. Translated, it gives CASSQLAGGPYEQFF. The chain links TRBV12-3 or TRBV12-4 to TRBJ2-1; TRBD2 agrees at 13 bases. The CDR3 totals 15 residues. V shed 6 bases and J 8 bases; nucleotides not matched to a gene: 7.

A word on this clonotype: One end of the junction does not line up with germline, which may come from a read error. This chain uses TRBV7-7 with TRBJ2-5; TRBD2 aligns across 7 bases. The germline CDR1 and CDR2 sequences are SSHAT and FNYEAQ (reference sequence). The CDR3 is made up of 14 amino acids. The CDR3, as DNA: TGTGCTAGCAGCTTGGCTGTGGGGGGGGAGACCCAGTACTTC. This encodes CASSLAVGGETQYF.

The chain recombines TRBV20-1 with TRBJ1-5, with TRBD1 matching 7 bases. The CDR3 covers 16 residues. Trimming removed 1 base from V and 7 bases from J; junction bases left unmatched: 13. Per germline, CDR1 DFQATT and CDR2 SNEGSKA (reference sequence). The CDR3 spells CSARGNRQGLRQPQHF. The CDR3 DNA sequence: TGCAGTGCTAGAGGGAACCGACAGGGTTTGCGCCAGCCCCAGCATTTT.

The genes are TRBV10-2 and TRBJ1-2; a possible D gene is TRBD1 (5 bases). The CDR3 runs to 12 residues. Germline CDR1 is WSHSY and CDR2 is SAAADI. V dropped 7 bases and J dropped 4 bases, with 10 bases sitting between them. CDR3 sequence: CASTKRGYGYTF. The DNA of the CDR3 is TGCGCCAGCACCAAAAGGGGCTATGGCTACACCTTC.

The rearrangement joins TRBV20-1 to TRBJ2-1; the match to TRBD2 covers 8 bases. The germline gives CDR1 DFQATT, CDR2 SNEGSKA (reference sequence). The CDR3 is made up of 17 amino acids. With V trimmed by 0 bases and J by 0 bases, 7 bases remained unmatched. Written as DNA, the CDR3 is TGCAGTGCTAGAGATCCAGTAGCGGGGATCTCCTACAATGAGCAGTTCTTC. It yields the protein CSARDPVAGISYNEQFF.

The chain links TRBV7-2 to TRBJ2-1, with D tentatively TRBD1 or TRBD2 (5 bases each). CDR1 is SGHTA and CDR2 is FQGNSA in the germline V gene. Trimming removed 5 bases at V and 0 bases at J, with 11 bases between. The CDR3 runs 15 residues. The CDR3 nucleotides read TGTGCCAGCAGCCCGATGGGGGTCTCCTACAATGAGCAGTTCTTC. Protein: CASSPMGVSYNEQFF.

This clonotype was seen more than once but under ten times. It may be a read error: a sequence one base away is much more abundant. The V call is TRBV5-1, the J call TRBJ2-3; TRBD1 might be the D (6 bases). The germline CDR1 and CDR2 sequences are SGHRS and YFSETQ. Trimming removed 2 bases at V and 0 bases at J, with 7 bases between. The length of the CDR3 is 14 residues. The CDR3 bases are TGCGCCAGCAGCTTTGGACAGAGCACAGATACGCAGTATTTT. It translates to CASSFGQSTDTQYF.

The chain links TRBV5-1 to TRBJ1-1; TRBD1 aligns across 8 bases. The germline CDR1 and CDR2 sequences are SGHRS and YFSETQ. This CDR3 region has 17 residues. Unmatched junction bases numbered 12, after V lost 1 base and J lost 4 bases. CDR3 protein: CASSLSQGALTSTEAFF. Here the CDR3 DNA reads TGCGCCAGCAGCTTGAGTCAGGGGGCCCTCACGAGCACTGAAGCTTTCTTT.

A single count supports this clonotype. Its ends do not fully match the called genes, so a read error is possible. This sequence joins TRBV10-3 and TRBJ1-2, with D possibly matching TRBD1 (5 bases). The germline V gene encodes CDR1 ENHRY and CDR2 SYGVKD. This CDR3 region has 13 residues. The CDR3 nucleotides are TGTGCCATCAGAGACAGCTCTAACCATGGCTACACCTTC. Its protein product is CAIRDSSNHGYTF.

The rearrangement uses TRBV20-1 and TRBJ1-5; the D gene is possibly TRBD1 (6 bases). The germline V and J ends were trimmed by 2 bases and 3 bases, with 8 bases remaining between them. The CDR3 has 13 residues. Germline V gene sequence: CDR1 DFQATT, CDR2 SNEGSKA (reference sequence). The CDR3 region has the DNA TGCAGTGCTAGAACAGGGCCCAATCAGCCCCAGCATTTT. This encodes CSARTGPNQPQHF.

The rearrangement links TRBV10-3 to TRBJ2-7, with a weak D call TRBD2 (6 bases). The germline V and J ends were trimmed by 6 bases and 2 bases, with 8 bases remaining between them. CDR3 length equals 12 residues. Looked up from germline, CDR1 is ENHRY and CDR2 is SYGVKD. For the CDR3, the DNA is TGTGCCATCAGACTAGCCCCCTACGAGCAGTACTTC. Translating it yields CAIRLAPYEQYF.

The rearrangement joins TRBV5-6 to TRBJ1-1, with D maybe TRBD1 (5 bases). Trimming took 4 bases from V and 7 from J, leaving 8 bases between them. The V gene's germline CDR1 is SGHDT and CDR2 YYEEEE. The CDR3 has 11 residues. CDR3 protein: CASSRDVEAFF. CDR3 bases: TGTGCCAGCAGCCGGGACGTTGAAGCTTTCTTT.

The J gene is TRBJ2-1, the V gene TRBV27, with TRBD2 identical over 13 bases. The CDR3 loop spans 15 amino acids. CDR1 MNHEY and CDR2 SMNVEV come from the germline V gene (reference sequence). V lost 2 bases, J lost 10 bases, and 5 bases stayed unmatched. CDR3 sequence: CASSLRTSGGSEQFF. For the CDR3, the DNA is TGTGCCAGCAGTTTAAGGACTAGCGGGGGTTCGGAGCAGTTCTTC.

This clonotype showed up just a few times. V and J are TRBV20-1 and TRBJ2-2; 7 bases fit TRBD2. Germline lookup yields CDR1 DFQATT and CDR2 SNEGSKA (reference sequence). The CDR3 runs 13 residues. After removal of 3 bases from V and 5 bases from J, the junction contained 3 bases not matched to a gene. In nucleotides, the CDR3 is TGCAGTGCTAGCGGGAGGTCAACCGGGGAGCTGTTTTTT. Its translation is CSASGRSTGELFF.

V and J are TRBV5-1 and TRBJ2-7, with 10 bases lining up with TRBD1. V was pared by 7 bases and J by 1 base, with 5 bases of the junction left unmatched. Germline CDR1 is SGHRS and CDR2 is YFSETQ. CDR3 size: 14 residues. The CDR3 loop is CASGTGATSYEQYF. The CDR3 DNA reads as TGCGCCAGCGGGACAGGGGCTACTTCCTACGAGCAGTACTTC.